This T cell receptor beta chain is drawn from a study of shared clonotypes between healthy human individuals. Each replicate PCR on the sorted subsets used roughly 210 ng DNA (about 30,000 T cell genomes). Sequencing was performed with immunoSEQ multiplex PCR; in TCRdb, only in-frame clones are kept and a portion is missing. Of around 2.5 million clones in the sample, over 85% were seen once. Notes on this clone: Its specificity is unknown.

Germline lookup yields CDR1 SGDLS and CDR2 YYNGEE. The CDR3 extends over 17 amino acids. Deletions cut 4 bases from V and 6 bases from J, with 25 bases between. General study points: Clonotype sharing among donors, it was expected, would be affected by sequencing depth. Across a handful of donors, naive CD4 shared around 5.1%, naive CD8 approximately 3.5%, memory CD4 more than 2%, memory CD8 more than 0.35%. Clonotypes not shared had lower generation probabilities than those common to all four donors.

V usage is TRBV9 and J usage is TRBJ2-5; possibly TRBD1 or TRBD2 for D (7 bases each). The sample comprised naive CD4+ T cells from PBMCs. Subset in this sample: CD45RA+ positively selected. The source of this sequence is a young man in good health. Some clones in this sample may be carry-over from other donors' samples. CDR3 region: CASSPRGEGGLPKTQYF. The CDR3 DNA is TGTGCCAGCAGCCCCAGGGGGGAGGGGGGACTACCCAAGACCCAGTACTTC.